The 9 T cell receptor beta chains below all came from one sample that was sequenced in a study of cytomegalovirus exposure and HLA in healthy donors. 60 Vbeta and 13 Jbeta primers were used in PCR. Clones were read by immunoSEQ multiplex PCR, and TCRdb kept only the in-frame ones, dropping some. The sample yields 200,000 to 250,000 clones, of which the top ten take up roughly 0.89%. The sample comprised PBMCs. All receptors derive from a woman in her twenties or thirties in good health and CMV-seropositive.

The chain combines TRBV29-1 with TRBJ1-1; tentative D call: TRBD1 (6 bases). V was trimmed by 6 bases and J by 4 bases, leaving 18 bases between them. The germline CDR1 and CDR2 sequences are SQVTM and ANQGSEA. The CDR3 loop spans 14 amino acids. In nucleotides, the CDR3 is TGCAGCGTCGCCCGGCCAGGGGTGAGCACTGAAGCTTTCTTT. Translated, it gives CSVARPGVSTEAFF.

This chain links TRBV18 with TRBJ2-2; TRBD2 matches 7 bases. The germline gives CDR1 KGHSH, CDR2 LQKENI. The CDR3 runs 15 residues. The V gene end was trimmed by 6 bases and the J gene end by 1 base; junction bases not matched to a gene: 5. Written as DNA, the CDR3 is TGTGCCAGCTCGGAGGCTAGCGGGAACACCGGGGAGCTGTTTTTT. This gives the protein CASSEASGNTGELFF.

The gene calls are TRBV7-2 and TRBJ2-1, with D perhaps TRBD2 (5 bases). In germline, CDR1 is SGHTA, CDR2 FQGNSA. CDR3 size: 13 residues. Between the trimmed V and J ends, which lost 1 base and 9 bases, there was a span of 10 bases. The CDR3 region is CASSLEGDGEQFF. The CDR3 bases are TGTGCCAGCAGCTTAGAGGGAGATGGTGAGCAGTTCTTC. The full variable domain, its missing parts supplied by reference TRBV7-2 and TRBJ2-1, is GAGVSQSPSNKVTEKGKDVELRCDPISGHTALYWYRQSLGQGLEFLIYFQGNSAPDKSGLPSDRFSAERTGGSVSTLTIQRTQQEDSAVYLCASSLEGDGEQFFGPGTRLTVL.

The CDR3 here is CASRNTGTDGYTF. As DNA, the CDR3 is TGTGCCAGCAGAAACACCGGGACAGATGGCTACACCTTC. V usage is TRBV27 and J usage is TRBJ1-2; TRBD1 aligns across 7 bases. Germline V lookup: CDR1 MNHEY, CDR2 SMNVEV (reference sequence). The V segment lost 6 bases and the J segment 6 bases; nucleotides outside the gene matches: 7. CDR3 size: 13 residues.

The J gene is TRBJ1-6, the V gene TRBV7-8; 7 bases map to TRBD1. The germline CDR1 and CDR2 sequences are SGHVS and FQNEAQ. The CDR3 extends over 15 amino acids. V gave up 1 base and J gave up 7 bases; unmatched junction bases: 4. The CDR3 here is CASSLGTGLNSPLHF. Written as DNA, the CDR3 is TGTGCCAGCAGCTTAGGGACAGGCTTAAATTCACCCCTCCACTTT.

J is TRBJ2-1 and V is TRBV2; 9 nucleotides agree with TRBD2. The germline V gene encodes CDR1 SNHLY and CDR2 FYNNEI. Trimming took 6 bases from V and 10 from J; bases not matched to a gene: 13. The CDR3 loop spans 15 amino acids. CDR3 DNA sequence: TGTGCCAGCAGCCCCCCGGGACTAGCAATCATCGAGCAGTTCTTC. Translating gives CASSPPGLAIIEQFF.

The rearrangement joins TRBV7-8 to TRBJ2-1; 10 positions match TRBD2. Per the germline V gene, CDR1 is SGHVS and CDR2 is FQNEAQ. V shed 3 bases and J 3 bases; nucleotides not matched to a gene: 2. This CDR3 is 15 amino acids long. The CDR3 sequence is CASSLLAGVYNEQFF. The CDR3 DNA reads TGTGCCAGCAGCTTGCTAGCGGGGGTCTACAATGAGCAGTTCTTC. The variable domain in full, with the rest retrieved from reference TRBV7-8 and TRBJ2-1, is GAGVSQSPRYKVAKRGQDVALRCDPISGHVSLFWYQQALGQGPEFLTYFQNEAQLDKSGLPSDRFFAERPEGSVSTLKIQRTQQEDSAVYLCASSLLAGVYNEQFFGPGTRLTVL.

The rearrangement uses TRBV27 and TRBJ2-7; no reliable D call. In germline, CDR1 is MNHEY, CDR2 SMNVEV (reference sequence). Trimming pared 3 bases from V and 3 bases from J, leaving 12 bases between. The CDR3 totals 14 residues. This CDR3 is CASSLGPLGYEQYF. In DNA, the CDR3 is TGTGCCAGCAGTTTGGGCCCTCTGGGCTACGAGCAGTACTTC.

J is TRBJ2-7 and V is TRBV7-8; D possibly corresponds to TRBD2 (7 bases). V shed 5 bases and J shed 3 bases, with 20 bases lying between them. This CDR3 contains 16 residues. Germline V gene data show CDR1 as SGHVS and CDR2 as FQNEAQ. DNA for the CDR3: TGTGCCAGCAGCCCATTCATGGCGGGGGCCTACTACGAGCAGTACTTC. It translates to CASSPFMAGAYYEQYF. The variable domain in full, with the rest retrieved from reference TRBV7-8 and TRBJ2-7, is GAGVSQSPRYKVAKRGQDVALRCDPISGHVSLFWYQQALGQGPEFLTYFQNEAQLDKSGLPSDRFFAERPEGSVSTLKIQRTQQEDSAVYLCASSPFMAGAYYEQYFGPGTRLTVT.